This passage covers 30 T cell receptor beta chains from one sample sequenced in a study of blood T cell repertoires in COVID-19. Sequenced by immunoSEQ multiplex PCR; TCRdb stores in-frame clones only, minus some. The sample shows about 140,000 clones, roughly 81% of them seen only once. Material: peripheral blood. These receptor sequences come from a woman aged 45-65 years with active or convalescent COVID-19.

The chain uses TRBV20-1 and TRBJ1-2; TRBD1 agrees at 8 bases. Germline values: CDR1 DFQATT, CDR2 SNEGSKA (reference sequence). V shed 3 bases, J shed 7 bases, and the junction held 7 bases outside the gene matches. This CDR3 region has 13 residues. The CDR3 reads CSASRRQGSGYTF. The CDR3 bases are TGCAGTGCTAGTCGGAGACAGGGGTCTGGCTACACCTTC.

The chain employs TRBV30 and TRBJ2-1; D uncertain. The length of the CDR3 is 14 residues. V lost 4 bases and J 8 bases, leaving 18 bases between the germline ends. Germline CDR1 GTSNPN, CDR2 SVGIG (reference sequence). CDR3 sequence (DNA): TGTGCCTGGAATTACAGATGGAAAACCGATGAGCAGTTCTTC. It codes for CAWNYRWKTDEQFF.

The CDR3 nucleotides are TGTGCCAGCAGCTTAGAAAGAGGGTTTGGGGCTTTCTTT. It is translated as CASSLERGFGAFF. The chain has TRBV7-2 and TRBJ1-1; no definite D call. Looked up from germline, CDR1 is SGHTA and CDR2 is FQGNSA. Trimming shortened V by 1 base and J by 11 bases, and 14 bases separated the two germline ends. The CDR3 sequence is 13 residues long.

The gene calls are TRBV11-2 and TRBJ2-1, with 10 nucleotides matching TRBD2. V shed 5 bases and J 6 bases; nucleotides not matched to a gene: 10. CDR1 and CDR2 from the germline V gene are SGHAT and FQNNGV. The CDR3 covers 16 residues. DNA for the CDR3: TGTGCCAGCAGCCCTCTCACTAGCGGGGTAGGCAATGAGCAGTTCTTC. It is translated as CASSPLTSGVGNEQFF.

The chain uses TRBV30 and TRBJ1-2; D is uncertain. Trimming stripped 0 bases from V and 4 bases from J, with 3 bases between. Germline-derived CDR1 and CDR2 are GTSNPN and SVGIG (reference sequence). The CDR3 loop spans 11 amino acids. The DNA of the CDR3 is TGTGCCTGGAGTGTACTCTATGGCTACACCTTC. It encodes CAWSVLYGYTF.

The genes are TRBV12-3 or TRBV12-4 and TRBJ1-5; TRBD1 is a possible D gene (5 bases). The CDR3 loop spans 13 amino acids. Trimming cost V 1 base and J 7 bases, with 8 bases left between them. The CDR3 protein is CASSLEGKQPQHF. CDR3 in DNA: TGTGCCAGCAGTTTAGAGGGGAAGCAGCCCCAGCATTTT.

This clone was counted once. The chain uses TRBV28 and TRBJ1-1; tentatively, D is TRBD1 (5 bases). Trimming removed 7 bases from V and 4 bases from J, with 10 bases in between. CDR1 is MDHEN, CDR2 SYDVKM, per germline. This CDR3 spans 12 amino acids. The CDR3 DNA reads TGTGCCAGCACCATTCAGGGCACTGAAGCTTTCTTT. This encodes CASTIQGTEAFF. The complete variable domain, with remaining parts taken from reference TRBV28 and TRBJ1-1, reads DVKVTQSSRYLVKRTGEKVFLECVQDMDHENMFWYRQDPGLGLRLIYFSYDVKMKEKGDIPEGYSVSREKKERFSLILESASTNQTSMYLCASTIQGTEAFFGQGTRLTVV.

The rearrangement joins TRBV29-1 to TRBJ2-1, with 11 bases that match TRBD2. J gave up 5 bases and V 7 bases, and 7 bases lay outside the gene matches. The V gene's germline CDR1 is SQVTM and CDR2 ANQGSEA. The CDR3 extends over 14 amino acids. CDR3 loop: CSADRLAGNNEQFF. Here the CDR3 DNA reads TGCAGCGCCGACAGACTAGCGGGAAACAATGAGCAGTTCTTC.

This clone was picked up one time. The CDR3 sequence: CASSFRGAQGNTIYF. The CDR3, as DNA: TGTGCCAGCAGTTTCAGGGGGGCCCAAGGAAACACCATATATTTT. V is TRBV27 and J is TRBJ1-3; 7 bases map to TRBD1. This CDR3 region has 15 residues. Looked up from germline, CDR1 is MNHEY and CDR2 is SMNVEV (reference sequence). V shed 3 bases, J shed 4 bases, and the junction held 6 bases outside the gene matches.

The genes are TRBV18 and TRBJ2-2; 10 nucleotides align to TRBD1. CDR3 size: 15 residues. Trimming removed 3 bases from V and 4 bases from J; junction bases left unmatched: 2. Germline lookup yields CDR1 KGHSH and CDR2 LQKENI. CDR3 coding DNA: TGTGCCAGCTCACCCGGGACAGGGGCCACCGGGGAGCTGTTTTTT. It encodes CASSPGTGATGELFF.

On this clone: Within the sample, other DNA sequences also encode this same CDR3. The CDR3 region is CASSIRDRPYEQYF. As DNA, the CDR3 is TGTGCCAGTAGTATCCGGGACAGACCCTACGAGCAGTACTTC. The J gene is TRBJ2-7, the V gene TRBV19, with 7 positions matching TRBD1. The CDR3 is 14 residues long. Germline CDR1 LNHDA, CDR2 SQIVND (reference sequence). With 3 bases clipped from V and 2 bases from J, the junction kept 4 bases outside the gene matches.

A note on this clone: One end of the junction does not line up with germline, which may come from a read error. V gene TRBV9 combines with J gene TRBJ2-1; a possible D gene is TRBD2 (5 bases). The CDR3 runs 13 residues. Germline V CDR1 and CDR2: SGDLS, YYNGEE. The CDR3 nucleotides read TGTGCCAGCACCGTAGATCTAGCCGGAGTGGTGTTCTTC. This gives the protein CASTVDLAGVVFF.

This chain connects TRBV27 to TRBJ1-2; D is perhaps TRBD1 (6 bases). V was cut by 6 bases and J by 8 bases, with 19 bases left in between. Germline loops: CDR1 MNHEY, CDR2 SMNVEV (reference sequence). The CDR3 spans 14 residues. CDR3: CASSLLNRVGGYTF. CDR3 nucleotides: TGTGCCAGCAGCCTACTTAACAGGGTAGGAGGCTACACCTTC.

The CDR3 reads CASSPTRDNQPQHF. As DNA, the CDR3 is TGTGCCAGCAGCCCCACCCGGGACAATCAGCCCCAGCATTTT. The V gene is TRBV5-8, the J gene TRBJ1-5; D unclear. CDR1 is SGHTS, CDR2 YDEGEE, per germline. This CDR3 has 14 amino acids. The V end lost 4 bases, the J end lost 3 bases, and 11 bases lay between the germline ends.

The chain carries TRBV2 and TRBJ1-3, with TRBD1 matching 7 bases. This CDR3 is built from 16 residues. Germline V CDR1 and CDR2: SNHLY, FYNNEI. V dropped 7 bases and J dropped 0; count of bases not matched to a gene: 9. The CDR3 region is CASTRDRPFSGNTIYF. The CDR3 nucleotides are TGTGCCAGCACCCGGGACAGACCGTTCTCTGGAAACACCATATATTTT.

The chain is built from TRBV6-6 and TRBJ1-5; 7 bases match TRBD1. Per the germline V gene, CDR1 is MNHNY and CDR2 is SVGAGI (reference sequence). J gave up 3 bases and V 6 bases, and 5 bases lay outside the gene matches. The CDR3 loop spans 14 amino acids. This chain's CDR3 is CASSPTGHNQPQHF. CDR3 in DNA: TGTGCCAGCAGCCCGACAGGGCACAATCAGCCCCAGCATTTT.

This chain links TRBV5-8 with TRBJ2-5; perhaps TRBD1 as D (5 bases). The CDR3 runs 14 residues. Germline CDR1 and CDR2: SGHTS and YDEGEE. The V gene lost 0 bases and the J gene lost 4 bases, with 10 bases spanning the gap. The CDR3 DNA sequence: TGTGCCAGCAGCTTGGCAGGGCGTCTAGAGACCCAGTACTTC. Translating gives CASSLAGRLETQYF.

The V gene is TRBV3-1 (or the pseudogene TRBV3-2), the J gene TRBJ1-3; D not certain. CDR3 length equals 15 residues. Germline V gene data show CDR1 as LGHDT and CDR2 as YNNKEL (reference sequence). Trimming left V 1 base short and J 0 bases short, with 7 bases between. The CDR3 DNA reads TGTGCCAGCAGCCAAGGGCAGGCCTCTGGAAACACCATATATTTT. Translated: CASSQGQASGNTIYF.

Only one count was recorded for this clone. This rearrangement joins TRBV7-2 to TRBJ1-1, with D perhaps TRBD1 (6 bases). Germline V gene sequence: CDR1 SGHTA, CDR2 FQGNSA. The CDR3 runs to 14 residues. V lost 3 bases and J lost 3, with 11 bases in between. Here the CDR3 DNA reads TGTGCCAGCAGCTTCGGGACAACTTACACTGAAGCTTTCTTT. It translates to CASSFGTTYTEAFF.

The J gene is TRBJ2-1, the V gene TRBV12-5, with D possibly matching TRBD1 (6 bases). The CDR3 extends over 13 amino acids. V was trimmed by 2 bases and J by 6 bases, leaving 8 bases between them. Germline V lookup: CDR1 LGHNT, CDR2 FRNRAP. The DNA for the CDR3 is TGTGCTAGTGGTTTGAACAGGGCCAATGAGCAGTTCTTC. Encoded protein: CASGLNRANEQFF. Complete variable domain (other parts from reference TRBV12-5 and TRBJ2-1): DARVTQTPRHKVTEMGQEVTMRCQPILGHNTVFWYRQTMMQGLELLAYFRNRAPLDDSGMPKDRFSAEMPDATLATLKIQPSEPRDSAVYFCASGLNRANEQFFGPGTRLTVL.

This clone was seen a few times. The chain links TRBV29-1 to TRBJ2-7; no definite D call. The CDR3 is 12 amino acids. V was shortened by 4 bases and J by 4 bases, with 11 bases between the two germline ends. Germline V gene data show CDR1 as SQVTM and CDR2 as ANQGSEA. The CDR3 sequence: CSVGITRYEQYF. The CDR3 nucleotides read TGCAGCGTTGGTATCACGAGGTACGAGCAGTACTTC.

This chain connects TRBV2 to TRBJ1-2; 8 nucleotides align to TRBD1. Germline V gene lookup returns CDR1 SNHLY and CDR2 FYNNEI. The CDR3 runs to 15 residues. The V and J ends lost 6 bases and 6 bases, in that order; junction bases with no gene match: 12. CDR3 sequence: CASSFSGTGLDGYTF. The CDR3 DNA reads TGTGCCAGCAGCTTCTCCGGGACAGGCCTAGATGGCTACACCTTC.

The V call is TRBV12-3 or TRBV12-4, the J call TRBJ2-7; no clear D. V lost 5 bases to trimming and J lost 2 bases, with 7 bases between them. The CDR3 runs to 12 residues. CDR3 bases: TGTGCCAGCAGTCCTCAGGCCTACGAGCAGTACTTC. This gives the protein CASSPQAYEQYF.

J is TRBJ2-7 and V is TRBV6-5, with 12 bases fitting TRBD1. This CDR3 has 14 amino acids. The junction had 2 bases not matched to a gene; V was cut back by 0 bases and J by 8 bases. Germline V CDR1 and CDR2: MNHEY, SVGAGI. CDR3 sequence: CASSYSGTGGKQYF. DNA for the CDR3: TGTGCCAGCAGTTACTCCGGGACAGGGGGCAAGCAGTACTTC.

This clone was detected once. CDR3 sequence: CASNTQAGNTEAFF. Here the CDR3 DNA reads TGTGCCAGCAACACCCAAGCAGGGAACACTGAAGCTTTCTTT. The rearrangement uses TRBV3-1 (or the pseudogene TRBV3-2) and TRBJ1-1; D is unclear. The V end was cut by 7 bases, the J end by 1 base, with 13 bases between. This CDR3 comprises 14 residues. The V gene's germline CDR1 is LGHDT and CDR2 YNNKEL (reference sequence).

This sequence joins TRBV7-2 and TRBJ1-6, with 7 bases matching TRBD1. Germline assignment: CDR1 SGHTA and CDR2 FQGNSA. Trimming removed 4 bases from V and 11 bases from J; junction bases left unmatched: 17. The CDR3 contains 17 residues. Here the CDR3 DNA reads TGTGCCAGCAGCTCCCGCGGACAGGCGGGACCGGCGGCACCCCTCCACTTT. Its translation is CASSSRGQAGPAAPLHF.

This clone has just a few counts. Here the CDR3 reads CASSLNSGTDTQYF. CDR3 in DNA: TGCGCCAGCTCCCTCAACTCGGGGACAGATACGCAGTATTTT. The chain has TRBV4-3 and TRBJ2-3; TRBD2 might be the D (5 bases). In germline, CDR1 is LGHNA, CDR2 YSLEER. This CDR3 is 14 amino acids long. The V end was cut by 8 bases, the J end by 3 bases, with 15 bases between.

J is TRBJ2-1 and V is TRBV30; 11 nucleotides align to TRBD2. V lost 2 bases, J lost 9 bases, and 6 bases stayed unmatched. The CDR3 consists of 14 residues. Germline assignment: CDR1 GTSNPN and CDR2 SVGIG (reference sequence). The CDR3 is CAWSNSGGGGEQFF. The CDR3 DNA reads as TGTGCCTGGAGTAATAGCGGGGGGGGAGGTGAGCAGTTCTTC.

This chain links TRBV28 with TRBJ1-5, with D hard to call. Germline CDR1 is MDHEN and CDR2 is SYDVKM. Trimming shortened V by 5 bases and J by 5 bases, and 16 bases separated the two germline ends. CDR3 length equals 15 residues. The CDR3: CASSPQSLGDQPQHF. CDR3 nucleotides: TGTGCCAGCAGTCCCCAGTCCTTGGGAGATCAGCCCCAGCATTTT.

The chain links TRBV4-2 to TRBJ1-1; D unclear. Germline-derived CDR1 and CDR2 are LGHNA and YNFKEQ. CDR3 size: 14 residues. Trimming stripped 8 bases from V and 6 bases from J, with 19 bases between. The chain's CDR3 is CASQPPGEFAEAFF. CDR3 DNA: TGTGCCAGCCAGCCTCCGGGAGAGTTCGCTGAAGCTTTCTTT.